These 14 T cell receptor beta chains came from one sample sequenced in a study of T-cell reconstitution after alpha-beta-depleted transplantation in children. Unique molecular identifiers featured in how the TCRbeta library was prepared. TCRdb re-analysed the PCR reads in MiXCR, keeping a single row per CDR3 protein. This table holds fewer than 550,000 distinct CDR3 sequences, about 10% found once. Specimen: PBMCs, collected before TCRalphabeta/CD19-depleted stem cell transplant. These receptors were collected from a child younger than 10 with inherited bone marrow failure, due to receive a stem cell transplant.

This clonotype was seen only a few times. This chain joins TRBV4-1 and TRBJ2-1; 8 positions agree with TRBD2. The V gene end was trimmed by 1 base and the J gene end by 4 bases; junction bases not matched to a gene: 9. Germline V lookup: CDR1 MGHRA, CDR2 YSYEKL. CDR3 length: 17 residues. This chain's CDR3 is CASSQVVSGIVYNEQFF. CDR3 bases: TGCGCCAGCAGCCAAGTGGTTAGCGGGATCGTTTACAATGAGCAGTTCTTC.

This clonotype appeared many times. The chain joins TRBV7-9 to TRBJ2-1; D gene unclear. V lost 4 bases and J lost 8, with 15 bases in between. Looked up from germline, CDR1 is SEHNR and CDR2 is FQNEAQ (reference sequence). This CDR3 spans 14 amino acids. The DNA of the CDR3 is TGTGCCAGCAGCTCCCCTGAAAGGGTCGATGAGCAGTTCTTC. It is translated as CASSSPERVDEQFF.

The rearrangement joins TRBV6-5 to TRBJ2-1, with D possibly matching TRBD1 (5 bases). V dropped 2 bases and J dropped 7 bases, with 12 bases sitting between them. The CDR3 totals 14 residues. Per the germline V gene, CDR1 is MNHEY and CDR2 is SVGAGI. The CDR3 DNA reads as TGTGCCAGCAGTTACGTGTCAGGGTTAAATGAGCAGTTCTTC. Its protein is CASSYVSGLNEQFF.

This clonotype was seen only a few times. The V call is TRBV27, the J call TRBJ2-1; D unclear. In germline, CDR1 is MNHEY, CDR2 SMNVEV (reference sequence). The CDR3 has 16 residues. Trimming removed 0 bases at V and 3 bases at J, with 12 bases between. CDR3 loop: CASSLSMGYGYNEQFF. The CDR3 coding sequence is TGTGCCAGCAGTTTATCGATGGGGTATGGCTACAATGAGCAGTTCTTC.

This clonotype was detected many times. The V and J genes are TRBV4-1 and TRBJ1-2, with D possibly being TRBD1 (6 bases). Germline V CDR1 and CDR2: MGHRA, YSYEKL. The V and J ends lost 0 bases and 0 bases respectively, with 8 bases between them. The CDR3 contains 15 residues. The CDR3 loop is CASSQDRDTNYGYTF. The DNA of the CDR3 is TGCGCCAGCAGCCAAGACCGGGACACTAACTATGGCTACACCTTC.

Regarding this clonotype: A much larger clone sits a single nucleotide away, making a read error possible. This chain joins TRBV19 and TRBJ2-1, with D perhaps matching TRBD2 (6 bases). Germline-derived CDR1 and CDR2 are LNHDA and SQIVND (reference sequence). The CDR3 consists of 15 residues. CDR3 protein: CDSSYDSGFYNEQFF. The CDR3 DNA reads as TGTGACAGTAGTTACGATAGCGGATTCTACAATGAGCAGTTCTTC.

The table lists this clonotype with many counts. This chain uses TRBV5-1 with TRBJ2-2; D is uncertain. The CDR3 loop spans 15 amino acids. Germline values: CDR1 SGHRS, CDR2 YFSETQ. V lost 0 bases to trimming and J lost 6 bases, with 12 bases between them. CDR3 nucleotides: TGCGCCAGCAGCTTGGGACTCCTACCTCCCGGGGAGCTGTTTTTT. Its translation is CASSLGLLPPGELFF.

This clonotype was recorded at least ten times. This chain's CDR3 is CASSSEDYTDTQYF. The CDR3 DNA reads as TGTGCCAGTAGTAGTGAAGATTACACAGATACGCAGTATTTT. The V call is TRBV19, the J call TRBJ2-3, with unresolved D. This CDR3 spans 14 amino acids. Looked up from germline, CDR1 is LNHDA and CDR2 is SQIVND (reference sequence). V was clipped by 4 bases and J by 2 bases, with 10 bases between them.

This clonotype was counted ten times or more. The V and J genes are TRBV5-4 and TRBJ2-7; 8 bases fit TRBD1. Germline values: CDR1 SGHNT, CDR2 YYREEE (reference sequence). The CDR3 has 16 residues. Germline trimming cut 1 base from V and 0 bases from J; bases unmatched to any gene: 6. The CDR3 region is CASSLFHRGSSYEQYF. CDR3 in DNA: TGTGCCAGCAGCTTGTTTCACAGGGGGAGCTCCTACGAGCAGTACTTC.

V and J are TRBV12-2 and TRBJ2-1; the listed D gene, TRBD2, was not tested against the DNA. TRBV12-2 is given as a pseudogene. The CDR3 contains 15 residues. Written as DNA, the CDR3 is TGTGCAAGTCGCTTAGCGCGTTTAGGGCACAATGAGCAGTTCTTC. The encoded protein is CASRLARLGHNEQFF.

The chain combines TRBV5-6 with TRBJ2-5; D gene unclear. V was clipped by 3 bases and J by 5 bases, with 23 bases between them. Germline V gives CDR1 SGHDT, CDR2 YYEEEE. The CDR3 is 17 amino acids. The CDR3 DNA reads as TGTGCCAGCAGCTCGATCCTCTCCGGGCCTACATCGGAGACCCAGTACTTC. It encodes CASSSILSGPTSETQYF.

The sample holds many counts of this clonotype. The CDR3 protein is CSARLALRAAQYF. DNA of the CDR3: TGCAGTGCTAGATTAGCTCTCAGAGCGGCCCAGTACTTC. This chain joins TRBV20-1 and TRBJ2-5, with D maybe TRBD2 (5 bases). In germline, CDR1 is DFQATT, CDR2 SNEGSKA (reference sequence). V was pared by 2 bases and J by 9 bases, with 16 bases between. The CDR3 runs to 13 residues.

This clonotype was picked up many times. The V and J genes are TRBV27 and TRBJ2-1, with a tentative D call TRBD2 (6 bases). The CDR3 spans 11 residues. The V end lost 6 bases, the J end lost 9 bases, and 9 bases lay between the germline ends. CDR1 and CDR2 from the germline V gene are MNHEY and SMNVEV (reference sequence). CDR3 sequence reads: CASSGGGEQFF. DNA of the CDR3: TGTGCCAGCAGCGGGGGTGGTGAGCAGTTCTTC.

This clonotype was observed at least ten times. The chain combines TRBV18 with TRBJ2-5; 8 bases line up with TRBD1. Germline lookup yields CDR1 KGHSH and CDR2 LQKENI. V shed 2 bases, J shed 5 bases, and the junction held 16 bases outside the gene matches. This CDR3 contains 18 residues. CDR3 DNA: TGTGCCAGCTCACCAGCAGGACGAGCCAGGGGGCGCGAGGAGACCCAGTACTTC. Translated: CASSPAGRARGREETQYF.